Listed here are 14 T cell receptor beta chains from one sample, sequenced in a study of cytomegalovirus exposure and HLA in healthy donors. Data came from immunoSEQ multiplex PCR; TCRdb stores just in-frame clones and leaves some out. Of roughly 98,000 clones in the sample, over 75% were seen once. Source material: PBMCs. The receptors shown here come from a man aged 18 to 29 in good health and CMV-seropositive.

The chain recombines TRBV7-2 with TRBJ1-2, with D maybe TRBD1 (6 bases). Germline-derived CDR1 and CDR2 are SGHTA and FQGNSA. V lost 5 bases and J 7 bases, leaving 17 bases between the germline ends. The length of the CDR3 is 14 residues. The CDR3 region is CASSQSQGRGGYTF. The CDR3 coding sequence is TGTGCCAGCAGCCAAAGCCAGGGGCGCGGTGGCTACACCTTC.

In this sample, this clone turned up once. V usage is TRBV4-1 and J usage is TRBJ2-5; TRBD1 matches at 7 bases. J gave up 5 bases and V 1 base, and 10 bases lay outside the gene matches. This CDR3 is 16 amino acids long. Germline assignment: CDR1 MGHRA and CDR2 YSYEKL. CDR3 nucleotide sequence: TGCGCCAGCAGCCAAGCTCTAATCCCGGGACAGGAGACCCAGTACTTC. Protein: CASSQALIPGQETQYF.

The chain carries TRBV7-3 and TRBJ2-3; 10 nucleotides agree with TRBD2. This CDR3 comprises 15 residues. V was pared by 3 bases and J by 2 bases, with 2 bases of the junction left unmatched. Germline V gene data show CDR1 as SGHTA and CDR2 as FQGTGA. This CDR3 is CASSFSGGFTDTQYF. The CDR3 DNA follows: TGTGCCAGCAGCTTTAGCGGGGGGTTCACAGATACGCAGTATTTT.

The rearrangement links TRBV7-7 to TRBJ2-2, with a weak D call TRBD2 (6 bases). The CDR3 consists of 15 residues. CDR1 and CDR2 from the germline V gene are SSHAT and FNYEAQ (reference sequence). Trimming pared 1 base from V and 5 bases from J, leaving 11 bases between. Written as DNA, the CDR3 is TGTGCCAGCAGCTTAGGAACTAGCTGGACCGGGGAGCTGTTTTTT. Its translation is CASSLGTSWTGELFF. Supplemented by reference TRBV7-7 and TRBJ2-2, the full variable domain reads GAGVSQSPRYKVTKRGQDVTLRCDPISSHATLYWYQQALGQGPEFLTYFNYEAQPDKSGLPSDRFSAERPEGSISTLTIQRTEQRDSAMYRCASSLGTSWTGELFFGEGSRLTVL.

The V gene is TRBV12-5, the J gene TRBJ2-1; 10 nucleotides align to TRBD1. Germline values: CDR1 LGHNT, CDR2 FRNRAP. The CDR3 runs 15 residues. V shed 6 bases and J 9 bases; nucleotides not matched to a gene: 11. In DNA form, the CDR3 reads TGTGCTAGTGGGACCGGGACAGGGGTGTTTGGTGAGCAGTTCTTC. Protein: CASGTGTGVFGEQFF.

The chain has TRBV19 and TRBJ1-1; 8 bases line up with TRBD1. The CDR3 spans 14 residues. With V trimmed by 7 bases and J by 5 bases, 9 bases remained unmatched. CDR1 LNHDA and CDR2 SQIVND come from the germline V gene (reference sequence). CDR3 nucleotide sequence: TGTGCCAGTACCCCCCGGACAGGGAATACTGAAGCTTTCTTT. Translated, it gives CASTPRTGNTEAFF.

The rearrangement uses TRBV5-5 and TRBJ2-7; unclear D gene. This CDR3 is 14 amino acids long. Per germline, CDR1 SGHKS and CDR2 YYEKEE (reference sequence). Trimming stripped 0 bases from V and 4 bases from J, with 11 bases between. The CDR3 here is CASSLVGYGYEQYF. Written as DNA, the CDR3 is TGTGCCAGCAGCTTGGTCGGTTATGGTTACGAGCAGTACTTC.

The chain couples TRBV11-3 to TRBJ2-7; D perhaps matches TRBD2 (5 bases). The CDR3 runs to 14 residues. Germline loops: CDR1 SGHNT, CDR2 YENEEA. The germline V and J ends were trimmed by 5 bases and 1 base, with 12 bases remaining between them. CDR3 amino acids: CASSRTGASYEQYF. The CDR3 DNA follows: TGTGCCAGCAGCAGGACTGGAGCTTCCTACGAGCAGTACTTC.

V usage is TRBV15 and J usage is TRBJ2-7; D gene ambiguous. This CDR3 region has 15 residues. V was cut by 0 bases and J by 0 bases, with 9 bases left in between. The germline V gene has CDR1 LNHNV and CDR2 YYDKDF (reference sequence). In nucleotides, the CDR3 is TGTGCCACCAGCAGAGAAGCCAGGAACTCCTACGAGCAGTACTTC. This codes for CATSREARNSYEQYF. Together with reference TRBV15 and TRBJ2-7, the CDR3 gives the full variable domain: DAMVIQNPRYQVTQFGKPVTLSCSQTLNHNVMYWYQQKSSQAPKLLFHYYDKDFNNEADTPDNFQSRRPNTSFCFLDIRSPGLGDTAMYLCATSREARNSYEQYFGPGTRLTVT.

This chain joins TRBV29-1 and TRBJ2-4; a weak D match, TRBD1 (6 bases). Trimming removed 4 bases from V and 0 bases from J, with 10 bases in between. The germline V gene encodes CDR1 SQVTM and CDR2 ANQGSEA. The CDR3 runs to 14 residues. The chain's CDR3 is CSVAGHLAKNIQYF. The CDR3 nucleotides read TGCAGCGTTGCGGGACACCTAGCCAAAAACATTCAGTACTTC.

This clone appeared once. The chain is built from TRBV7-2 and TRBJ1-5; 7 bases align to TRBD1. This CDR3 is built from 15 residues. The germline V gene has CDR1 SGHTA and CDR2 FQGNSA. J gave up 3 bases and V 1 base, and 3 bases lay outside the gene matches. DNA for the CDR3: TGTGCCAGCAGCTTAGGACAGGGAAACAATCAGCCCCAGCATTTT. Translation: CASSLGQGNNQPQHF.

The chain links TRBV4-2 to TRBJ2-6; D gene ambiguous. Germline assignment: CDR1 LGHNA and CDR2 YNFKEQ. The CDR3 is 16 residues long. The V end lost 0 bases, the J end lost 0 bases, and 6 bases lay between the germline ends. CDR3 loop: CASSQDWSSGANVLTF. As DNA, the CDR3 is TGTGCCAGCAGCCAAGATTGGAGCTCTGGGGCCAACGTCCTGACTTTC.

V is TRBV7-9 and J is TRBJ2-1; the D is unclear. CDR1 and CDR2 (germline): SEHNR, FQNEAQ (reference sequence). The CDR3 covers 15 residues. Trimming cost V 1 base and J 0 bases, with 7 bases left between them. Here the CDR3 reads CASSLEESSYNEQFF. The CDR3 DNA reads TGTGCCAGCAGCTTAGAGGAGAGCTCCTACAATGAGCAGTTCTTC.

The rearrangement uses TRBV27 and TRBJ2-2; 10 nucleotides align to TRBD2. The length of the CDR3 is 15 residues. From germline, CDR1 is MNHEY and CDR2 SMNVEV (reference sequence). Trimming took 7 bases from V and 0 from J; bases not matched to a gene: 2. CDR3 nucleotides: TGTGCCAGCACAGCGGGGGGGACGAACACCGGGGAGCTGTTTTTT. It encodes CASTAGGTNTGELFF.